This entry features one TCR beta chain sequence. The antigen is unknown. This entry is derived from a study of cytomegalovirus exposure and HLA in healthy donors. All the people who gave samples were healthy bone marrow donors. Unrecorded immune exposures were likely, despite nominal health at sampling. In the PCR, 60 Vbeta and 13 Jbeta primers were used. Produced via immunoSEQ multiplex PCR; TCRdb's table is partial and in-frame only. The data show some 150,000 clones, 81% seen once. The CDR3 spans 14 residues. The V gene lost 3 bases and the J gene lost 14 bases, with 17 bases spanning the gap. CDR1 is LGHNA, CDR2 YSLEER, per germline. Study results and limitations: Researchers left out some V segments, among them TRBV6-2 and TRBV6-3, as indistinguishable. Associated with cytomegalovirus, according to the listing, were 150 to 200 TCR beta chains.

Sequenced: PBMCs. The source of this sequence is a woman aged 45 to 65 in good health and CMV-seronegative. This chain joins TRBV4-3 and TRBJ1-6, with D possibly being TRBD1 (5 bases). Written as DNA, the CDR3 is TGCGCCAGCAGCCAGGGAGGGGACGGCGCCACCCTCCACTTT. Residues: CASSQGGDGATLHF.